This T cell receptor beta chain was captured in a study of T cell responses to AZD1222 COVID-19 vaccine. Study outcomes and limitations: In a largely white British group with more females than males, clonal diversity was possibly underestimated.

The count of this clone is one. The antigen remains unidentified. The data were produced by immunoSEQ multiplex PCR, yet TCRdb's version contains in-frame clones alone and is incomplete. The data contain tens of thousands of clones, 82% of them singletons. V was pared by 5 bases and J by 2 bases, with 9 bases of the junction left unmatched. The CDR3 length is 17 residues. Germline V gene lookup returns CDR1 SEHNR and CDR2 FQNEAQ (reference sequence). This TCR was recovered from an adult in good health. The chain employs TRBV7-9 and TRBJ2-2, with 9 bases identical to TRBD2. This specimen was peripheral blood, taken on day 0 of AZD1222 vaccination. For the CDR3, the DNA is TGTGCCAGCAGCCACTCGTGGCGGGGGGGAAACACCGGGGAGCTGTTTTTT. It yields the protein CASSHSWRGGNTGELFF.